Described below is a single TCR beta chain sequence and its context. Here immunoSEQ multiplex PCR was the method, and the copy in TCRdb shows in-frame clones only, minus some. The table has around 50,000 clones, approximately 90% seen once. The data were obtained in a study of control samples from healthy donors and cancer patients. The CDR3 spans 18 residues. V dropped 0 bases and J dropped 4; count of bases not matched to a gene: 9. Germline V gives CDR1 SGHNT, CDR2 YENEEA. The TCR was taken from a man aged 25-45 years with colorectal cancer. The sequenced sample consisted of PBMCs. The genes are TRBV11-3 and TRBJ1-2, with 12 bases that match TRBD1. CDR3 DNA: TGTGCCAGCAGCTTAGAGGAGAGACGGGACAGGGGGCCCTATGGCTACACCTTC. Residues: CASSLEERRDRGPYGYTF.